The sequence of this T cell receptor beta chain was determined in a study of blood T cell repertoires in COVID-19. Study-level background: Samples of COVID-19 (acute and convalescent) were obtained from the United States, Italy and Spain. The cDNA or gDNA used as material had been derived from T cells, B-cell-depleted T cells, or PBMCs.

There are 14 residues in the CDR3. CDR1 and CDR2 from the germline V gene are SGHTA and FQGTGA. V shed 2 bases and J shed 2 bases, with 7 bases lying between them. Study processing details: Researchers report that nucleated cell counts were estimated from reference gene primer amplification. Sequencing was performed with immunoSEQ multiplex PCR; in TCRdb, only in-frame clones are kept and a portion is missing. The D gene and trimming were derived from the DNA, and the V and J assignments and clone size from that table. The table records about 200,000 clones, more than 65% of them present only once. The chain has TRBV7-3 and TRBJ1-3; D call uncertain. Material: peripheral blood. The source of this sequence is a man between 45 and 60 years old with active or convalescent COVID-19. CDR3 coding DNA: TGTGCCAGCAGCTTAGACGGGGCTGGAAACACCATATATTTT. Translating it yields CASSLDGAGNTIYF. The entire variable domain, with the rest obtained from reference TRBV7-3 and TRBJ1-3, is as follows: GAGVSQTPSNKVTEKGKYVELRCDPISGHTALYWYRQSLGQGPEFLIYFQGTGAADDSGLPNDRFFAVRPEGSVSTLKIQRTERGDSAVYLCASSLDGAGNTIYFGEGSWLTVV.